This entry features one T cell receptor beta chain sequence. Its antigen target is currently unknown. No quality values exist for individual bases; no much larger clone is one base distant. The CDR3 sequence holds 14 residues, the cysteine and phenylalanine included. The only DNA kept is the CDR3, 42 bases in frame from the first base. Via the germline V gene, CDR1 is SGHVS and CDR2 FNYEAQ. The germline V end is reduced by 4 bases and the J end by 4 bases; junction bases left unmatched: 6. TCRbeta CDR3 regions were amplified from genomic DNA using the immunoSEQ Assay, a bias-controlled multiplex PCR. From the authors' description of their analysis: The number of nucleated cells in each sample was estimated from the amplification of reference gene primers within the assay. To quantify the absolute abundance of each unique TCRbeta CDR3 rearrangement, sequence reads were collapsed and filtered. Productive Simpson clonality was computed per sample as the square root of Simpson's diversity index over productive rearrangements. TCRdb obtained this table from immuneACCESS and retained in-frame rearrangements with V and J assigned. These tables miss some clones; where compared with another copy, unresolved V genes account for less than half of the shortfall, and the remainder is unexplained. The DNA was the basis for D and trimming; V, J and clone size are from that table. The sample table contains about 63,000 clones; only one count was recorded for about four fifths of them. Less than 4.5% of the sample belongs to the ten largest clones.

This sample was included in a study of blood T cell repertoires in COVID-19 (TCRdb year 2020). Some background on the complete study: Samples from collaborators originated in the United States, Italy and Spain and spanned both the acute and convalescent phases of COVID-19. The material from the prospective study consisted of cDNA or gDNA derived from T cells, B-cell-depleted T cells, or PBMCs. Deeply sampled blood TCRbeta repertoires from subjects exposed to, actively infected with, or recovered from COVID-19 were included in the dataset. The repertoires were made available in a free public database intended to serve as a resource for research on the immune response to SARS-CoV-2. The samples were drawn from two sources: the first 160 participants of the ongoing ImmuneRACE study, and over 1,000 subjects contributed by 6 global collaborators. A de-identified subject ID, COVID-19 status, age in years and sex were almost always included in the sample metadata. HLA class I and class II types, where available, came from metadata supplied by the sample provider rather than from assay-based typing.

Paper-wide results and their limitations: The quantity of clinical and demographic metadata differed by source and by participant and was supplied without curation.

Participants in the prospective study were enrolled through a virtual design, were aged roughly 18 to 90 years, and lived in fewer than 30 United States geographic areas. To assign participants to cohorts, the prospective study relied on clinical history that participants themselves reported in a screening survey and a study questionnaire. In the prospective study, whole blood, serum and a nasopharyngeal or oropharyngeal swab were collected from each participant by mobile phlebotomists. Participants in the prospective study had the option to provide additional blood draws and questionnaires over a roughly 2-month period. Blood samples from the prospective study were shipped frozen or at room temperature prior to DNA extraction.

The rearranged chain carries TRBV7-6 and TRBJ1-1; 7 of the junction bases match TRBD1. The source is a woman in her thirties or forties with acute COVID-19. Input material: PBMCs or T cells enriched from blood (not recorded which). This receptor carries the CDR3 CASSYDREFTEAFF. Here is the DNA: TGTGCCAGCAGCTACGACAGGGAATTCACTGAAGCTTTCTTT. With all but the CDR3 taken from the reference TRBV7-6 and TRBJ1-1 genes, the full variable domain is: GAGVSQSPRYKVTKRGQDVALRCDPISGHVSLYWYRQALGQGPEFLTYFNYEAQQDKSGLPNDRFSAERPEGSISTLTIQRTEQRDSAMYRCASSYDREFTEAFFGQGTRLTVV.